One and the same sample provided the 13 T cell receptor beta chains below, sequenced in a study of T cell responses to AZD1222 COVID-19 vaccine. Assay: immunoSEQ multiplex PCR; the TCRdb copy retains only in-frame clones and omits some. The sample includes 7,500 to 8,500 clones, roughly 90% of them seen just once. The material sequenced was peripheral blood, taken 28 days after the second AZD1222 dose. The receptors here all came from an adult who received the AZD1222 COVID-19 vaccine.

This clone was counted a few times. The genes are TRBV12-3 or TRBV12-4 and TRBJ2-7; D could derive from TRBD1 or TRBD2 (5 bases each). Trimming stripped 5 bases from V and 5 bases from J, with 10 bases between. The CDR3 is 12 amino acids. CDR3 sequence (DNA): TGTGCCAGCAGTCCCTGGGGGAACGAGCAGTACTTC. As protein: CASSPWGNEQYF.

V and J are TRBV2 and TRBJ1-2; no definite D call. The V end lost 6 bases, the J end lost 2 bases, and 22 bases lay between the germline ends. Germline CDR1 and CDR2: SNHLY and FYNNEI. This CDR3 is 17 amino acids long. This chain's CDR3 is CASSSPSFRPGNYGYTF. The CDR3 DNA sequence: TGTGCCAGCAGCTCCCCTTCCTTTAGGCCGGGAAACTATGGCTACACCTTC.

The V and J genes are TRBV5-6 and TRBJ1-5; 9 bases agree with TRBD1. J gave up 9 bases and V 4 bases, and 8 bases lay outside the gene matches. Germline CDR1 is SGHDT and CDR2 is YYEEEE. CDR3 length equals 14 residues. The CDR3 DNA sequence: TGTGCCAGCAGCACGGGACAGGGAGGAGGGCCCCAGCATTTT. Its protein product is CASSTGQGGGPQHF.

CDR3 nucleotides: TGCGCCAGCAGCCCCCGAGGACAGGGGACAGCAGATACGCAGTATTTT. Residues: CASSPRGQGTADTQYF. J is TRBJ2-3 and V is TRBV4-3; 9 nucleotides agree with TRBD1. Trimming at V came to 4 bases and at J to 4 bases, leaving 9 bases not matched to a gene. This CDR3 is 16 amino acids long. Germline V lookup: CDR1 LGHNA, CDR2 YSLEER.

This CDR3 is CASSEGTSQGTQYF. The CDR3 DNA sequence: TGTGCCAGCAGTGAAGGGACGTCCCAGGGGACCCAGTACTTC. This sequence joins TRBV2 and TRBJ2-5; tentative D call: TRBD1 (5 bases). CDR1 and CDR2 (germline): SNHLY, FYNNEI. Trimming stripped 1 base from V and 7 bases from J, with 13 bases between. The CDR3 covers 14 residues.

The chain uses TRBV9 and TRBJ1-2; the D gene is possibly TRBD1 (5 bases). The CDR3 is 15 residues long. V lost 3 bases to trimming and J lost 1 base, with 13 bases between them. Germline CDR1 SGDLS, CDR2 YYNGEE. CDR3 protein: CASSDGASFNYGYTF. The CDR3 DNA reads TGTGCCAGCAGCGACGGGGCATCTTTTAACTATGGCTACACCTTC. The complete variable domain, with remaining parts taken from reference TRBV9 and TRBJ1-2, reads DSGVTQTPKHLITATGQRVTLRCSPRSGDLSVYWYQQSLDQGLQFLIQYYNGEERAKGNILERFSAQQFPDLHSELNLSSLELGDSALYFCASSDGASFNYGYTFGSGTRLTVV.

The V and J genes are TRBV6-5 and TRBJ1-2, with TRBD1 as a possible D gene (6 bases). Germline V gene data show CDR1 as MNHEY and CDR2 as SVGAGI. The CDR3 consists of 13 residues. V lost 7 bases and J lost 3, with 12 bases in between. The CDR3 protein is CASTGGADYGYTF. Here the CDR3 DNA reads TGTGCCAGCACCGGGGGGGCCGACTATGGCTACACCTTC.

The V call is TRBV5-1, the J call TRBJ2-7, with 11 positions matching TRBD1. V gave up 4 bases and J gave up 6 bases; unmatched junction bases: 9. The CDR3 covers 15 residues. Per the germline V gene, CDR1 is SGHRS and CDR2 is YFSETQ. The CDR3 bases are TGCGCCAGCAGCACCATCCCGGGACAGGGGGTCGAGCAGTACTTC. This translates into CASSTIPGQGVEQYF.

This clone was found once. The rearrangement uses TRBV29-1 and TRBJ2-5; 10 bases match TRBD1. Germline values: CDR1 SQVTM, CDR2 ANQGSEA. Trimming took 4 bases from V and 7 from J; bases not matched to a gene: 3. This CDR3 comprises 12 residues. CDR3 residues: CSVAGQGVTQYF. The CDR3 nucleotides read TGCAGCGTTGCCGGACAGGGGGTGACCCAGTACTTC.

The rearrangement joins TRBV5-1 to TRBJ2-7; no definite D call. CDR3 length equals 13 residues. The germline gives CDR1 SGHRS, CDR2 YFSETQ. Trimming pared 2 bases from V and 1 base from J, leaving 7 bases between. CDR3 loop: CASSFDDSYEQYF. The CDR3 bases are TGCGCCAGCAGCTTCGACGATTCCTACGAGCAGTACTTC. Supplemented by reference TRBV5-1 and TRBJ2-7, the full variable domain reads KAGVTQTPRYLIKTRGQQVTLSCSPISGHRSVSWYQQTPGQGLQFLFEYFSETQRNKGNFPGRFSGRQFSNSRSEMNVSTLELGDSALYLCASSFDDSYEQYFGPGTRLTVT.

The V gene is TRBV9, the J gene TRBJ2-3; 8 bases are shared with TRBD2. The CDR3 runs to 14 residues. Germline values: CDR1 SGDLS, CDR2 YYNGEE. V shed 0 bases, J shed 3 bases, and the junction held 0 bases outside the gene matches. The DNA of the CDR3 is TGTGCCAGCAGCGTAGCTAGCGGGACAGATACGCAGTATTTT. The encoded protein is CASSVASGTDTQYF.

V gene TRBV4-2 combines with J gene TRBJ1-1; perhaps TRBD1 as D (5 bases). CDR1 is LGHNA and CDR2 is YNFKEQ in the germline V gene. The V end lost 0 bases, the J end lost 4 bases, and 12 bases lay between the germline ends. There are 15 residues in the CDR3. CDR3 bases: TGTGCCAGCAGCCAAGATCTTTGGGGGGGCACTGAAGCTTTCTTT. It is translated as CASSQDLWGGTEAFF.

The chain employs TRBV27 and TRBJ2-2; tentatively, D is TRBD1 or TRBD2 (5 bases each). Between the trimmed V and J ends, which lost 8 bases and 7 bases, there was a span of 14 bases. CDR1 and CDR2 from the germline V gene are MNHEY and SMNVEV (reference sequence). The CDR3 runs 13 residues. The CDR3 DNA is TGTGCCAGCGGTGCCCGAGGGGTCGGGGAGCTGTTTTTT. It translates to CASGARGVGELFF.